These 14 T cell receptor beta chains were all obtained from the same sample, sequenced in a study of shared clonotypes between healthy human individuals. TCRdb keeps only in-frame clones here, not all; method: immunoSEQ multiplex PCR. The data hold around 500,000 clones, with around 80% observed a single time. The sample comprised PBMCs. Source of these receptors: a woman in her 40s in good health. Some clones in this sample may be carry-over from other donors' samples.

The chain has TRBV4-1 and TRBJ2-5; a possible D gene is TRBD2 (6 bases). The J call could be wrong; TRBJ2-7 is a better fit for the DNA end. Germline-derived CDR1 and CDR2 are MGHRA and YSYEKL. CDR3 length equals 14 residues. The CDR3 coding sequence is TGCGCCAGCAGCCAATTTGCGGGGCCCTACGAGCAGTACTTC. Protein: CASSQFAGPYEQYF.

This sequence joins TRBV5-1 and TRBJ2-5; D not certain. Germline lookup yields CDR1 SGHRS and CDR2 YFSETQ. Trimming cost V 0 bases and J 1 base, with 10 bases left between them. The CDR3 consists of 15 residues. As DNA, the CDR3 is TGCGCCAGCAGCTTGGCGTCCAGGTCCCAAGAGACCCAGTACTTC. Its protein is CASSLASRSQETQYF.

V gene TRBV5-4 combines with J gene TRBJ2-2; 13 positions agree with TRBD2. The CDR3 covers 17 residues. After removal of 4 bases from V and 7 bases from J, the junction contained 10 bases not matched to a gene. Per the germline V gene, CDR1 is SGHNT and CDR2 is YYREEE (reference sequence). Here the CDR3 reads CASSRESGTSGIGELFF. The CDR3 nucleotides read TGTGCCAGCAGCAGGGAATCCGGGACTAGCGGGATCGGGGAGCTGTTTTTT.

This clone has just one count. The rearrangement links TRBV5-1 to TRBJ1-3, with unresolved D. Germline CDR1 reads SGHRS; CDR2 reads YFSETQ. The V end lost 3 bases, the J end lost 4 bases, and 14 bases lay between the germline ends. The CDR3 loop spans 15 amino acids. CDR3 DNA: TGCGCCAGCAGCTGGGAGGGAACTCGAGGAAACACCATATATTTT. Its protein is CASSWEGTRGNTIYF.

V usage is TRBV19 and J usage is TRBJ2-3; D possibly corresponds to TRBD1 (6 bases). The CDR3 consists of 14 residues. Deletions cut 1 base from V and 4 bases from J, with 9 bases between. The germline V gene encodes CDR1 LNHDA and CDR2 SQIVND (reference sequence). The CDR3 loop reads CASSIAWTADTQYF. Here the CDR3 DNA reads TGTGCCAGTAGTATAGCGTGGACAGCAGATACGCAGTATTTT.

This chain links TRBV29-1 with TRBJ1-1; D ambiguous. Trimming cost V 3 bases and J 11 bases, with 13 bases left between them. The CDR3 length is 11 residues. Germline CDR1 SQVTM, CDR2 ANQGSEA. CDR3 in amino acids: CSVEIGQRAFF. CDR3 DNA sequence: TGCAGCGTTGAGATAGGGCAGAGGGCTTTCTTT.

The CDR3 here is CASSLNTGGRTEYF. As DNA, the CDR3 is TGTGCCAGCAGTTTAAACACAGGGGGACGTACAGAGTACTTC. The chain has TRBV28 and TRBJ2-7; 8 nucleotides match TRBD1. The germline V gene encodes CDR1 MDHEN and CDR2 SYDVKM. V dropped 2 bases and J dropped 11; count of bases not matched to a gene: 11. CDR3 length: 14 amino acids.

The chain has TRBV7-3 and TRBJ2-2; D perhaps matches TRBD2 (6 bases). Germline CDR1 SGHTA, CDR2 FQGTGA. The ends were cut back, 2 bases at V and 4 bases at J, with 8 bases in the middle. This CDR3 is built from 14 residues. CDR3 protein: CASSLVSGTGELFF. Here the CDR3 DNA reads TGTGCCAGCAGCTTAGTTAGCGGCACCGGGGAGCTGTTTTTT.

This chain connects TRBV29-1 to TRBJ1-1; TRBD1 might be the D (5 bases). The CDR3 totals 14 residues. Trimming removed 4 bases at V and 2 bases at J, with 14 bases between. Looked up from germline, CDR1 is SQVTM and CDR2 is ANQGSEA. The DNA of the CDR3 is TGCAGCGTTGTTAATCCAGGGATTAACACTGAAGCTTTCTTT. Translating gives CSVVNPGINTEAFF.

This chain links TRBV7-8 with TRBJ2-7, with TRBD2 identical over 12 bases. The CDR3 is 15 residues long. Trimming took 5 bases from V and 0 from J; bases not matched to a gene: 2. Germline V CDR1 and CDR2: SGHVS, FQNEAQ. CDR3 nucleotides: TGTGCCAGCAGCATGACTAGCGGGAGCTCCTACGAGCAGTACTTC. Residues: CASSMTSGSSYEQYF. The full variable domain, in which reference TRBV7-8 and TRBJ2-7 provide the parts outside the CDR3, is GAGVSQSPRYKVAKRGQDVALRCDPISGHVSLFWYQQALGQGPEFLTYFQNEAQLDKSGLPSDRFFAERPEGSVSTLKIQRTQQEDSAVYLCASSMTSGSSYEQYFGPGTRLTVT.

The chain employs TRBV7-2 and TRBJ1-1, with TRBD1 matching 12 bases. The V and J ends lost 6 bases and 6 bases, in that order; junction bases with no gene match: 5. Germline loops: CDR1 SGHTA, CDR2 FQGNSA. The CDR3 contains 14 residues. The CDR3 bases are TGTGCCAGCAGGTCCGGGACAGGGGGCTCTGAAGCTTTCTTT. Translation gives CASRSGTGGSEAFF.

V and J are TRBV29-1 and TRBJ2-5; 8 nucleotides agree with TRBD1. The J call is doubtful: the DNA matches TRBJ2-7 better. The germline gives CDR1 SQVTM, CDR2 ANQGSEA. The CDR3 covers 14 residues. The CDR3 region is CSARWGTGSYEQYF. In nucleotides, the CDR3 is TGCAGCGCCCGTTGGGGGACAGGTTCCTACGAGCAGTACTTC.

A remark on this clone: This specimen includes other DNA sequences encoding the same CDR3. CDR3 region: CASSTGQGPLRGYTF. CDR3 DNA sequence: TGTGCCAGCAGCACGGGACAGGGGCCCCTCCGAGGCTACACCTTC. The gene calls are TRBV5-4 and TRBJ1-2, with TRBD1 identical over 10 bases. J gave up 8 bases and V 4 bases, and 11 bases lay outside the gene matches. Germline assignment: CDR1 SGHNT and CDR2 YYREEE (reference sequence). The CDR3 sequence is 15 residues long. Complete variable domain (other parts from reference TRBV5-4 and TRBJ1-2): ETGVTQSPTHLIKTRGQQVTLRCSSQSGHNTVSWYQQALGQGPQFIFQYYREEENGRGNFPPRFSGLQFPNYSSELNVNALELDDSALYLCASSTGQGPLRGYTFGSGTRLTVV.

To note about this clone: This CDR3 is also generated by other DNA sequences in the sample. The chain carries TRBV11-2 and TRBJ2-5; TRBD1 aligns across 8 bases. The DNA end is a closer match to TRBJ2-7, so the J assignment may be wrong. The CDR3 runs to 14 residues. Germline V gene sequence: CDR1 SGHAT, CDR2 FQNNGV. The CDR3 sequence: CASSLGTGLYEQYF. CDR3 bases: TGTGCCAGCAGCTTAGGGACAGGGCTCTACGAGCAGTACTTC.